This T cell receptor beta chain was sequenced in a study of blood T cell repertoires in COVID-19. Whole-study context: T cells, B-cell-depleted T cells, or PBMCs supplied cDNA or gDNA.

Per the original data handling: Nucleated cell number was recorded as an estimate derived from reference gene primer amplification. The assay was immunoSEQ multiplex PCR, and TCRdb's table has in-frame clones only and misses some. Clone size and V and J calls were adopted from that table, with D and trimming inferred from the DNA. Of 250,000 or so clones detected, about 89% appear once; the ten largest clones hold just under 0.95%. Germline V gene sequence: CDR1 LNHDA, CDR2 SQIVND (reference sequence). There are 17 residues in the CDR3. Unmatched junction bases numbered 9, after V lost 0 bases and J lost 5 bases.

The TCR sequence derives from a woman between 40 and 50 years old who had recovered from COVID-19. Sequenced: peripheral blood. This rearrangement joins TRBV19 to TRBJ2-7; 11 nucleotides line up with TRBD2. The CDR3 DNA sequence: TGTGCCAGTAGTATAGATTCCTTACTAGCGGGAGAAAACGAGCAGTACTTC. This translates into CASSIDSLLAGENEQYF.